The sequence of this TCR beta chain was determined in a study of OX40 agonist ivuxolimab in advanced cancers. Overall study context: From about 23 to 85 years was the age range, with a mean of around 57 years, and about 83% were male. It was permissible to have had prior anti-PD-1, anti-PD-L1 or anti-CTLA-4 therapy, and around 41% had some.

A note on this clone: The antigen is not known.

General study points: In the 0.1 to 3.0 mg/kg range, CD4+ and CD8+ blood T cells had expanded clonally by week 6. Among the lowest peripheral clonal expansion occurred in 0.1-3.0 mg/kg partial responders.

Repertoires were generated with immunoSEQ multiplex PCR, while TCRdb's copy carries only in-frame clones and drops some. The table includes approximately 60,000 clones, around three quarters detected once. Germline trimming cut 4 bases from V and 6 bases from J; bases unmatched to any gene: 9. The germline V gene has CDR1 LGHNA and CDR2 YSLEER. This CDR3 has 17 residues. The V call is TRBV4-3, the J call TRBJ2-2, with 12 bases lining up with TRBD2. Sequencing used CD4+ or CD8+ T cells sorted from blood, obtained in a trial of the OX40 agonist ivuxolimab. This TCR came from an adult with an advanced solid tumor such as melanoma, head and neck, liver or kidney cancer. The CDR3 DNA sequence: TGCGCCAGCAGCCCCCTCCTAGCGGGGGGGCGATCCGGGGAGCTGTTTTTT. Residues: CASSPLLAGGRSGELFF.